This note documents a single T cell receptor (beta chain) sequence. This entry comes from a study of identical twins. TCRdb processed the 5' RACE reads anew with MiXCR; each CDR3 protein has one entry. There are hundreds of thousands of distinct CDR3 sequences in the sample; around 9.7% occur only once, and approximately 6.6% lies in the top ten. The CDR3 consists of 15 residues. V was clipped by 7 bases and J by 7 bases, with 20 bases between them. Germline loops: CDR1 MNHEY, CDR2 SVGEGT. These data also formed part of another study, on yellow fever vaccine responses in identical twins.

The chain couples TRBV6-2 or TRBV6-3 to TRBJ1-5; D is perhaps TRBD1 (5 bases). The sample was CD8+ T cells sorted from blood. The sequence came from a woman aged 18 to 35 in good health. The CDR3 nucleotides are TGTGCCAGCAACCCAGGACCCGGGAGGGACCAGCCCCAGCATTTT. Translation gives CASNPGPGRDQPQHF.